A single sample gave rise to the 17 T cell receptor beta chains below, sequenced in a study of blood T cell repertoires in COVID-19. Profiling relied on immunoSEQ multiplex PCR, and the TCRdb table lists in-frame clones only, not all of them. The sample includes 150,000 to 200,000 clones, approximately 82% seen only once; the top ten take around 3.6%. Sequencing input: PBMCs or T cells enriched from blood (not recorded which). The source of these receptors is a woman between 45 and 65 years old in a cohort exposed to, infected with or recovered from COVID-19 (not recorded which).

This CDR3 is CASLVRGSGETQYF. CDR3 DNA: TGTGCCAGCCTCGTGCGGGGATCTGGGGAGACCCAGTACTTC. The rearrangement links TRBV2 to TRBJ2-5, with a tentative D call TRBD2 (6 bases). This CDR3 region has 14 residues. Between the trimmed V and J ends, which lost 8 bases and 5 bases, there was a span of 18 bases. Germline loops: CDR1 SNHLY, CDR2 FYNNEI.

The chain joins TRBV2 to TRBJ2-1; the D is unclear. The CDR3 runs 14 residues. The V end was cut by 3 bases, the J end by 0 bases, with 6 bases between. Germline values: CDR1 SNHLY, CDR2 FYNNEI. The CDR3 region has the DNA TGTGCCAGCAGTGAGGAGAGCTCCTACAATGAGCAGTTCTTC. It codes for CASSEESSYNEQFF.

The table lists this clone with a few counts. This chain links TRBV19 with TRBJ2-7; the D gene is possibly TRBD2 (5 bases). CDR1 is LNHDA, CDR2 SQIVND, per germline (reference sequence). The germline V and J ends were trimmed by 3 bases and 6 bases, with 12 bases remaining between them. The CDR3 extends over 13 amino acids. Here the CDR3 DNA reads TGTGCCAGTAGTATTTCTTTAGGGAGCGAGCAGTACTTC. It encodes CASSISLGSEQYF.

This rearrangement joins TRBV7-2 to TRBJ2-1; 9 bases match TRBD2. V shed 3 bases and J 4 bases; nucleotides not matched to a gene: 4. Per the germline V gene, CDR1 is SGHTA and CDR2 is FQGNSA. There are 15 residues in the CDR3. CDR3 DNA: TGTGCCAGCAGCTTTAGCGGGGGAATTTACAATGAGCAGTTCTTC. Translated: CASSFSGGIYNEQFF. The whole variable domain, remainder taken from reference TRBV7-2 and TRBJ2-1, is GAGVSQSPSNKVTEKGKDVELRCDPISGHTALYWYRQSLGQGLEFLIYFQGNSAPDKSGLPSDRFSAERTGGSVSTLTIQRTQQEDSAVYLCASSFSGGIYNEQFFGPGTRLTVL.

The table lists this clone with a count of one. The J gene is TRBJ1-6, the V gene TRBV6-5, with no clear D. This CDR3 is 14 amino acids long. V lost 5 bases, J lost 7 bases, and 12 bases lay in between. The germline V gene encodes CDR1 MNHEY and CDR2 SVGAGI. Written as DNA, the CDR3 is TGTGCCAGCAGTACCGGGGTCCTAAATTCACCCCTCCACTTT. This encodes CASSTGVLNSPLHF.

The chain employs TRBV19 and TRBJ2-3, with 10 positions matching TRBD1. The CDR3 is 13 amino acids. After removal of 6 bases from V and 5 bases from J, the junction contained 2 bases not matched to a gene. The V gene's germline CDR1 is LNHDA and CDR2 SQIVND (reference sequence). The CDR3 here is CASSGDRGDTQYF. CDR3 DNA sequence: TGTGCCAGTAGCGGGGACAGGGGAGATACGCAGTATTTT.

The rearrangement uses TRBV5-1 and TRBJ1-6, with 7 bases matching TRBD1. The CDR3 length is 16 residues. J lost 6 bases, V lost 6 bases, and 12 bases had no gene match. The V gene's germline CDR1 is SGHRS and CDR2 YFSETQ. CDR3 amino acids: CASKDHRGDRNSPLHF. Here the CDR3 DNA reads TGCGCCAGCAAAGACCACAGGGGAGATCGTAATTCACCCCTCCACTTT. Combining the CDR3 with reference TRBV5-1 and TRBJ1-6 gives the whole variable domain KAGVTQTPRYLIKTRGQQVTLSCSPISGHRSVSWYQQTPGQGLQFLFEYFSETQRNKGNFPGRFSGRQFSNSRSEMNVSTLELGDSALYLCASKDHRGDRNSPLHFGNGTRLTVT.

The chain couples TRBV11-2 to TRBJ1-3; possible D gene TRBD1, 6 bases. The CDR3 covers 17 residues. The germline CDR1 and CDR2 sequences are SGHAT and FQNNGV. V was trimmed by 5 bases and J by 0 bases, leaving 17 bases between them. CDR3 DNA sequence: TGTGCCAGCAGCAAAAGAGGGGGTCTCGACTCTGGAAACACCATATATTTT. Translation: CASSKRGGLDSGNTIYF.

The chain carries TRBV18 and TRBJ2-1; D gene unclear. The V end was cut by 0 bases, the J end by 6 bases, with 9 bases between. CDR3 length equals 14 residues. CDR1 is KGHSH, CDR2 LQKENI, per germline. The CDR3, as DNA: TGTGCCAGCTCACCACCTGGCCTTGGCAATGAGCAGTTCTTC. Protein: CASSPPGLGNEQFF.

The V gene is TRBV5-1, the J gene TRBJ1-2; TRBD1 aligns across 10 bases. The CDR3 sequence is 17 residues long. Germline values: CDR1 SGHRS, CDR2 YFSETQ. Losses at the gene ends were 4 bases for V and 0 bases for J; bases not matched to a gene: 9. The CDR3 bases are TGCGCCAGCAGCAAAGGGACAGGGGAAAAGACTAACTATGGCTACACCTTC. Translation: CASSKGTGEKTNYGYTF. Looking up the rest from reference TRBV5-1 and TRBJ1-2 gives the full variable domain: KAGVTQTPRYLIKTRGQQVTLSCSPISGHRSVSWYQQTPGQGLQFLFEYFSETQRNKGNFPGRFSGRQFSNSRSEMNVSTLELGDSALYLCASSKGTGEKTNYGYTFGSGTRLTVV.

The rearrangement uses TRBV5-6 and TRBJ1-2, with D unclear. Germline assignment: CDR1 SGHDT and CDR2 YYEEEE. The CDR3 totals 14 residues. Trimming shortened V by 3 bases and J by 4 bases, and 13 bases separated the two germline ends. CDR3 DNA sequence: TGTGCCAGCAGCTCCAATTGGGGAGGCTATGGCTACACCTTC. The encoded protein is CASSSNWGGYGYTF.

This chain uses TRBV5-5 with TRBJ1-6; D gene ambiguous. Germline V gives CDR1 SGHKS, CDR2 YYEKEE (reference sequence). Deletions cut 1 base from V and 0 bases from J, with 14 bases between. CDR3 length: 18 residues. The CDR3 is CASSLNYLALSYNSPLHF. CDR3 coding DNA: TGTGCCAGCAGCTTGAACTACCTGGCCCTCTCCTATAATTCACCCCTCCACTTT.

This clone was picked up one time. The chain joins TRBV5-1 to TRBJ2-5; D perhaps matches TRBD1 (6 bases). Trimming stripped 6 bases from V and 1 base from J, with 10 bases between. Per germline, CDR1 SGHRS and CDR2 YFSETQ. The CDR3 loop spans 13 amino acids. This CDR3 is CASKPTGQETQYF. CDR3 DNA: TGCGCCAGCAAGCCGACAGGCCAAGAGACCCAGTACTTC.

The CDR3 coding sequence is TGTGCCAGTAGTAGGGGACTAGCGGGATACAATGAGCAGTTCTTC. It specifies CASSRGLAGYNEQFF. This sequence joins TRBV19 and TRBJ2-1; 13 bases align to TRBD2. The V segment lost 4 bases and the J segment 4 bases; nucleotides outside the gene matches: 1. The CDR3 has 15 amino acids. CDR1 and CDR2 from the germline V gene are LNHDA and SQIVND (reference sequence).

The gene calls are TRBV2 and TRBJ1-6, with D possibly being TRBD1 (6 bases). CDR3 length: 15 amino acids. The V end lost 6 bases, the J end lost 3 bases, and 12 bases lay between the germline ends. The germline V gene has CDR1 SNHLY and CDR2 FYNNEI. The CDR3 nucleotides are TGTGCCAGCAGCGCAGCAGGGGACTATAATTCACCCCTCCACTTT. It specifies CASSAAGDYNSPLHF.

The chain employs TRBV12-3 or TRBV12-4 and TRBJ1-1; 7 bases map to TRBD1. V gave up 6 bases and J gave up 10 bases; unmatched junction bases: 8. The CDR3 totals 12 residues. DNA of the CDR3: TGTGCCAGCAGCAGAGGGACAGTTGTAGCTTTCTTT. Translation gives CASSRGTVVAFF.

The rearrangement joins TRBV7-8 to TRBJ2-3; 11 bases are shared with TRBD1. This CDR3 is 16 amino acids long. Germline-derived CDR1 and CDR2 are SGHVS and FQNEAQ. V gave up 5 bases and J gave up 8 bases; unmatched junction bases: 12. CDR3 in DNA: TGTGCCAGCAGCCCTGACGGGACAGGGGGTTGGGTTACGCAGTATTTT. Encoded protein: CASSPDGTGGWVTQYF. Based on the CDR3 plus reference TRBV7-8 and TRBJ2-3, the full variable domain is GAGVSQSPRYKVAKRGQDVALRCDPISGHVSLFWYQQALGQGPEFLTYFQNEAQLDKSGLPSDRFFAERPEGSVSTLKIQRTQQEDSAVYLCASSPDGTGGWVTQYFGPGTRLTVL.